This entry concerns a single TCR beta chain. Its specific antigen is unknown. No much larger clonotype is one base removed from it; base qualities were not supplied. The sample comes from a study of OX40 agonist ivuxolimab in advanced cancers. In terms of the full investigation: The costimulatory receptor OX40 (CD134) was targeted by ivuxolimab, a fully human IgG2 agonistic monoclonal antibody. Intravenous ivuxolimab was administered to patients every 2 weeks at six dose levels: 0.01, 0.1, 0.3, 1.5, 3 and 10 mg/kg. Among the roughly 50 dose-escalation patients, some 20 had hepatocellular carcinoma, 15 or so melanoma, 9 renal cell carcinoma and 9 head and neck cancer. In the dose-escalation cohort, 82.7% of patients were male, and the mean age was roughly 60 years, with a range of about 23 to 90. Patients were allowed to have had prior anti-PD-1, anti-PD-L1 or anti-CTLA-4 therapy, and 30% to 40% of the dose-escalation patients had been treated with checkpoint inhibitors. Three dose-escalation patients achieved partial responses, one with hepatocellular carcinoma and two with cutaneous melanoma. Peripheral TCRbeta sequencing was intended to test whether TCR sequence diversity was altered and clonal T-cell expansion was caused by ivuxolimab. The paper covers the monotherapy dose-escalation part of the phase I ivuxolimab trial, which included N ≈ 57 patients. The investigation overall reported the following: The antigen specificity of the clonally expanded peripheral T cells was not determined. At doses of 0.1 to 3.0 mg/kg, clonal expansion of both CD4+ and CD8+ blood T cells was observed from baseline to week 6. Partial responders in the 0.1-3.0 mg/kg groups had among the lowest normalized peripheral clonal expansion, especially among CD8+ T cells. On average, CD8+ T cells showed more expanded clones than CD4+ T cells after ivuxolimab. Low levels of normalized T-cell clonal expansion were also seen in some patients who did not respond.

For sequencing of the TCRbeta CDR3 region, genomic DNA was extracted from the sorted cells. The immunoSEQ Assay was used for sequencing of TCRbeta CDR3 regions. The source is immuneACCESS, and TCRdb retained only in-frame sequences with V and J called. Part of the clones is not carried over; for the studies checked, unresolved V genes explain less than half of this, and the remainder is unexplained. In this sample the table shows 70,000 to 95,000 clones, about 82% of which occur a single time. The ten biggest clones cover approximately 6.9% of the sample. The junction shows trimming of 0 bases on V and 1 base on J, plus 10 bases between the germline ends. The CDR3 contains 15 residues, cysteine and phenylalanine counted. Only the CDR3 DNA stays, 45 bases, in frame from base 1. CDR1 SGHNT and CDR2 YYREEE were looked up in the germline V gene (reference sequence). The trial excluded patients who had a history of autoimmune disease or who were on systemic immunosuppression. In every dose cohort, peripheral blood was drawn for TCR sequencing at baseline, cycle 4 day 1, and cycle 7 day 1. Samples were obtained from an open-label, multicenter, first-in-human phase I dose-escalation trial of ivuxolimab. The trial enrolled adults with locally advanced or metastatic head and neck squamous cell, hepatocellular, melanoma or renal cell carcinoma. Before TCR sequencing, CD4+ T cells and CD8+ T cells were sorted from peripheral blood as separate populations.

The chain is assembled from TRBV5-4 and TRBJ2-5; possibly the D gene is TRBD2, per 6 matching bases. This sample comprised CD4+ or CD8+ T cells sorted from blood, obtained in a trial of the OX40 agonist ivuxolimab. The sequence derives from an adult with an advanced solid tumor such as melanoma, head and neck, liver or kidney cancer. The CDR3 in this case is CASSLEGLPQETQYF. The nucleotide sequence reads TGTGCCAGCAGCTTGGAGGGACTGCCCCAAGAGACCCAGTACTTC.